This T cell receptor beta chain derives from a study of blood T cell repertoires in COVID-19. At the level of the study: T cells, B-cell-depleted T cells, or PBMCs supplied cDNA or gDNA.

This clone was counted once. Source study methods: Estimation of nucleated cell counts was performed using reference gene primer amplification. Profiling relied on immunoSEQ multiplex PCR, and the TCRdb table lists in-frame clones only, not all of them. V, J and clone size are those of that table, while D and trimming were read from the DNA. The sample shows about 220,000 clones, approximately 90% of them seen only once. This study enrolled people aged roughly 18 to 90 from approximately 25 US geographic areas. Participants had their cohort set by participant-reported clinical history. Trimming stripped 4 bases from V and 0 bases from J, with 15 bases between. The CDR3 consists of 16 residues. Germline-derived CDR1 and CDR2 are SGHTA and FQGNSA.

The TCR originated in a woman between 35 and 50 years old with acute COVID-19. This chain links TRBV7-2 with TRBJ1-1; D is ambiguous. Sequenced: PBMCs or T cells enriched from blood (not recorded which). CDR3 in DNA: TGTGCCAGCAGCTCCCAGCCTATACAGATGAACACTGAAGCTTTCTTT. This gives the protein CASSSQPIQMNTEAFF.